A selection of T cell receptor beta chains follows, all from one sample in a study of T cells in Graves' hyperthyroidism and ophthalmopathy. A single record per CDR3 protein comes from TCRdb applying MiXCR to the multiplex PCR reads. The sample carries 650,000 to 700,000 distinct CDR3 sequences, 15% to 20% recorded once. The specimen sequenced was blood. The source of these receptors is a man between 50 and 59 years old with Graves' hyperthyroidism. The CDR3 runs from the conserved cysteine through the conserved F or W. Each record gives: J gene, clone size, D gene, V gene, CDR3 DNA, CDR3 protein. The D gene is left open where the match is weak. Clone size is stated in some rows and not others, as once, few, many or a class when expanded.

TRBJ1-1 | few | . | TRBV30 | TGTGCCTGGAGTCCCCCCGTTAGGAACACTGAAGCTTTCTTT | CAWSPPVRNTEAFF
TRBJ1-1 | many | TRBD1 | TRBV3-1 | TGTGCCAGCAGCCGGCGGACAGGGATGAACACTGAAGCTTTCTTT | CASSRRTGMNTEAFF
TRBJ2-5 | many | . | TRBV11-2 | TGTGCCAGCAGCTTAGCGGGGTTCGGACAAGAGACCCAGTACTTC | CASSLAGFGQETQYF
TRBJ1-2 | many | TRBD1 | TRBV30 | TGTGCCTGGAATACTGGGGACAGGTCGTATGGCTACACCTTC | CAWNTGDRSYGYTF
TRBJ2-1 | many | . | TRBV7-2 | TGTGCCAGCAGGCGCCTCAATGAGCAGTTCTTC | CASRRLNEQFF
TRBJ2-3 | . | TRBD2 | TRBV5-1 | TGCGCCAGCAGCGCCACCCCCAGGACTAGCGGAAGCACAGATACGCAGTATTTT | CASSATPRTSGSTDTQYF
TRBJ2-2 | . | TRBD1 | TRBV24-1 | TGTGCCACCAGTGACCCCGGGACAGGGGGCACCGGGGAGCTGTTTTTT | CATSDPGTGGTGELFF
TRBJ2-5 | many | TRBD2 | TRBV20-1 | TGCAGTGCTACGGGGACTAGCGGGCAGGAGACCCAGTACTTC | CSATGTSGQETQYF
TRBJ2-7 | . | TRBD2 | TRBV10-1 | TGCGCCAGCAGTCGTGGGACTAGCGGGACCTACGAGCAGTACTTC | CASSRGTSGTYEQYF
TRBJ2-1 | many | . | TRBV10-3 | TGTGCCATCAGTGAGCGAGGCCAGGGCAATGAGCAGTTCTTC | CAISERGQGNEQFF
TRBJ2-1 | few | TRBD1 | TRBV28 | TGTGCCAGCAGTTCATGGGACAGAGTGTTCTTC | CASSSWDRVFF
TRBJ1-2 | few | TRBD1 | TRBV28 | TGTGCCAGCAGTTCATCCGGGGCAGGGGGCGGCTACACCTTC | CASSSSGAGGGYTF
TRBJ1-2 | many | . | TRBV3-1 | TGTGCCAGCAGCCCCCGGACAGCCCATACTGGCTACACCTTC | CASSPRTAHTGYTF
TRBJ1-2 | once | . | TRBV7-9 | TGTGCCAGCAGCTACGCGGGCCCGGCTAACTATGGCTACACCTTC | CASSYAGPANYGYTF
TRBJ1-5 | . | . | TRBV28 | TGTGCCAGCAGTTTATGGGGAGGGGTGGGCAATCAGCCCCAGCATTTT | CASSLWGGVGNQPQHF
TRBJ2-1 | many | TRBD1 | TRBV20-1 | TGCAGTGCTAACACAGGGGGCTCTTACAATGAGCAGTTCTTC | CSANTGGSYNEQFF
TRBJ2-5 | few | . | TRBV7-9 | TGTGCCAGCAGCATCACGATCGGCTACCAAGAGACCCAGTACTTC | CASSITIGYQETQYF
TRBJ2-7 | many | . | TRBV6-1 | TGTGCCAGCAGTCCGGACAGTGCGCTCTACGAGCAGTACTTC | CASSPDSALYEQYF
TRBJ2-7 | few | . | TRBV5-1 | TGCGCCAGCAGCTCTTCGGTTGGTATACTATCGGACCCGCTCGAGCAGTACTTC | CASSSSVGILSDPLEQYF
TRBJ1-3 | few | . | TRBV27 | TGTGCCAGCAGTTTACAGCCAGGGCCTGGAAACACCATATATTTT | CASSLQPGPGNTIYF
TRBJ2-3 | many | . | TRBV20-1 | TGCAGTGCTATATCGTTTGGGGCAGAAGACTTAGGTACGCAGTATTTT | CSAISFGAEDLGTQYF
TRBJ2-1 | once | TRBD1 | TRBV28 | TGTGCCAGCAGTGGGGGACAGGGGAAAGTACATGAGCAGTTCTTC | CASSGGQGKVHEQFF